This passage covers 27 T cell receptor beta chains from one sample sequenced in a study of T cells in Graves' hyperthyroidism and ophthalmopathy. RNA transcripts gave rise to amplified TCR beta CDR3 regions. A set of HTBI primers served as the primers for a first-round RT-PCR of the TCR CDR3. TCRdb ran MiXCR on the multiplex PCR reads and lists one entry per CDR3 protein. This sample carries about half a million distinct CDR3 sequences, 15% to 20% of them seen once, and the ten largest clones take over 45%. The specimen sequenced was blood. The receptor set was obtained from a middle-aged man with Graves' ophthalmopathy.

This rearrangement joins TRBV6-1 to TRBJ1-5, with 9 positions matching TRBD1. The CDR3 is 14 residues long. The V gene end was trimmed by 7 bases and the J gene end by 3 bases; junction bases not matched to a gene: 4. Germline CDR1 MNHNS, CDR2 SASEGT. The CDR3 loop reads CASTTGGINQPQHF. The CDR3 DNA reads as TGTGCCAGCACCACAGGGGGCATCAATCAGCCCCAGCATTTT.

This clonotype was observed a handful of times. The V call is TRBV10-1, the J call TRBJ1-1; tentatively, D is TRBD1 (5 bases). Germline CDR1 and CDR2: WNHNN and SYGVQD (reference sequence). The CDR3 contains 12 residues. The V end was cut by 6 bases, the J end by 11 bases, with 16 bases between. The chain's CDR3 is CASSHFQGKAFF. As DNA, the CDR3 is TGCGCCAGCAGCCACTTTCAGGGTAAGGCTTTCTTT.

The V and J genes are TRBV19 and TRBJ1-2; D remains ambiguous. This CDR3 has 13 residues. The V end was cut by 3 bases, the J end by 2 bases, with 7 bases between. Per the germline V gene, CDR1 is LNHDA and CDR2 is SQIVND (reference sequence). The CDR3 DNA follows: TGTGCCAGTAGTATGCCGGACAACTATGGCTACACCTTC. Protein product: CASSMPDNYGYTF.

This clonotype was detected only a few times. The chain couples TRBV18 to TRBJ2-7; weak D call: TRBD2 (6 bases). The ends were cut back, 0 bases at V and 2 bases at J, with 17 bases in the middle. CDR3 length: 17 residues. Germline V gives CDR1 KGHSH, CDR2 LQKENI. The CDR3 spells CASSPPLSGGRTYEQYF. The CDR3 nucleotides are TGTGCCAGCTCACCACCGCTCTCAGGAGGGAGGACCTACGAGCAGTACTTC.

This chain connects TRBV5-1 to TRBJ2-3; 8 bases line up with TRBD2. The CDR3 is 16 residues long. Germline V gives CDR1 SGHRS, CDR2 YFSETQ. Trimming removed 0 bases from V and 1 base from J; junction bases left unmatched: 4. DNA for the CDR3: TGCGCCAGCAGCTTGGGGGCGCGGGGGGGCACAGATACGCAGTATTTT. Translating it yields CASSLGARGGTDTQYF.

On this clonotype: A much larger clonotype is one base distant, so this may be a read error. This CDR3 reads CASSLGQLGSETQYF. CDR3 DNA sequence: TGTGCCAGCAGCCTGGGACAGCTTGGGTCGGAGACCCAGTACTTC. The chain carries TRBV3-1 and TRBJ2-5, with 7 nucleotides matching TRBD1. Germline CDR1 is LGHDT and CDR2 is YNNKEL (reference sequence). The CDR3 has 15 residues. With V trimmed by 4 bases and J by 5 bases, 10 bases remained unmatched.

This clonotype has a handful of counts. The rearrangement joins TRBV28 to TRBJ2-2; TRBD2 matches 9 bases. The CDR3 sequence is 15 residues long. Germline V CDR1 and CDR2: MDHEN, SYDVKM. J lost 6 bases, V lost 4 bases, and 6 bases had no gene match. The CDR3 sequence is CASSYLAGAAGELFF. CDR3 nucleotides: TGTGCCAGCAGTTACTTAGCGGGAGCAGCCGGGGAGCTGTTTTTT.

This clonotype was seen at least ten times. The rearrangement links TRBV18 to TRBJ2-1; D call uncertain. Trimming took 6 bases from V and 6 from J, leaving 15 bases between them. The CDR3 is 14 amino acids. CDR1 is KGHSH and CDR2 is LQKENI in the germline V gene. CDR3: CASSSGSRINEQFF. For the CDR3, the DNA is TGTGCCAGCTCGTCCGGTTCTCGGATCAATGAGCAGTTCTTC.

J is TRBJ2-7 and V is TRBV7-9, with TRBD2 identical over 10 bases. This CDR3 contains 17 residues. Germline CDR1 and CDR2: SEHNR and FQNEAQ (reference sequence). V gave up 8 bases and J gave up 6 bases; unmatched junction bases: 19. CDR3 DNA sequence: TGTGCCAGCTTGAGCGGGAGGGCCAGTCTCTCCGGGTCCGAGCAGTACTTC. It yields the protein CASLSGRASLSGSEQYF. The full variable domain, in which reference TRBV7-9 and TRBJ2-7 provide the parts outside the CDR3, is DTGVSQNPRHKITKRGQNVTFRCDPISEHNRLYWYRQTLGQGPEFLTYFQNEAQLEKSRLLSDRFSAERPKGSFSTLEIQRTEQGDSAMYLCASLSGRASLSGSEQYFGPGTRLTVT.

In its sample, this clonotype was seen a few times. The V and J genes are TRBV6-2 or TRBV6-3 and TRBJ2-1; 8 bases fit TRBD2. The ends lost 8 bases at V and 2 bases at J; junction bases unmatched: 11. The CDR3 spans 16 residues. In germline, CDR1 is MNHEY, CDR2 SVGEGT. The CDR3 bases are TGTGCCAGCCGACCACTAGCGGCGATGCCCTACAATGAGCAGTTCTTC. Protein product: CASRPLAAMPYNEQFF.

The rearrangement links TRBV4-3 to TRBJ2-7; TRBD2 aligns across 7 bases. Germline trimming cut 4 bases from V and 4 bases from J; bases unmatched to any gene: 13. CDR3 length: 16 residues. Germline-derived CDR1 and CDR2 are LGHNA and YSLEER. CDR3 residues: CASSPSQGGSGYEQYF. The CDR3 region has the DNA TGCGCCAGCAGCCCCAGCCAGGGCGGGAGTGGGTACGAGCAGTACTTC.

This clonotype was counted a few times. V gene TRBV6-1 combines with J gene TRBJ1-5; no definite D call. The CDR3 totals 16 residues. With 8 bases removed from V and 2 bases from J, the gap between germline ends came to 19 bases. The germline V gene has CDR1 MNHNS and CDR2 SASEGT. The CDR3 here is CASRADLEGGNQPQHF. The CDR3 DNA reads TGTGCCAGCCGAGCCGATCTGGAGGGTGGCAATCAGCCCCAGCATTTT.

This chain connects TRBV20-1 to TRBJ1-3, with 11 bases matching TRBD1. The CDR3 extends over 15 amino acids. After removal of 5 bases from V and 4 bases from J, the junction contained 7 bases not matched to a gene. Looked up from germline, CDR1 is DFQATT and CDR2 is SNEGSKA (reference sequence). The CDR3 DNA reads as TGCAGTGCTGTCCGGGACAGGGGGAGGGGAAACACCATATATTTT. It yields the protein CSAVRDRGRGNTIYF.

The CDR3 region has the DNA TGTGCCAGCAGTTGGGCCCCGACTAGCGAGAGATACACCGGGGAGCTGTTTTTT. It yields the protein CASSWAPTSERYTGELFF. The rearrangement joins TRBV12-3 or TRBV12-4 to TRBJ2-2; 8 positions match TRBD2. V trimming: 4 bases; J trimming: 3 bases; junction bases outside the gene matches: 13. This CDR3 is built from 18 residues.

Note on this clonotype: This may come from a read error, since a much larger clone is one base off. This rearrangement joins TRBV6-5 to TRBJ2-7; D is unresolved. The tail of the sequence fits TRBJ2-1 better, so the J call may be wrong. The length of the CDR3 is 13 residues. Germline lookup yields CDR1 MNHEY and CDR2 SVGAGI. The CDR3, as DNA: TGTGCCAGCAGTTTCGCCCAGACCTACGAGCAGTTCTTC. It specifies CASSFAQTYEQFF.

This clonotype was observed a handful of times. The V and J genes are TRBV13 and TRBJ2-3, with a tentative D call TRBD2 (5 bases). Trimming left V 4 bases short and J 5 bases short, with 22 bases between. The CDR3 has 17 residues. Germline V CDR1 and CDR2: PRHDT, FYEKMQ (reference sequence). CDR3 nucleotides: TGTGCCAGCAGCTCCGAAGCGACGGGATATACGGGAGATACGCAGTATTTT. Its protein is CASSSEATGYTGDTQYF. Based on the CDR3 plus reference TRBV13 and TRBJ2-3, the full variable domain is AAGVIQSPRHLIKEKRETATLKCYPIPRHDTVYWYQQGPGQDPQFLISFYEKMQSDKGSIPDRFSAQQFSDYHSELNMSSLELGDSALYFCASSSEATGYTGDTQYFGPGTRLTVL.

As regards this clonotype: A read error is possible here, since a much larger clone lies one base away. This chain joins TRBV28 and TRBJ1-1; TRBD1 is a possible D gene (5 bases). Germline CDR1 is MDHEN and CDR2 is SYDVKM. The CDR3 consists of 13 residues. CDR3 DNA: TGTGCCAGCAGACCACAGGCGGGGACTGAAGTTTTCTTT. Amino acid sequence: CASRPQAGTEVFF. Drawing the rest from reference TRBV28 and TRBJ1-1, the complete variable domain is DVKVTQSSRYLVKRTGEKVFLECVQDMDHENMFWYRQDPGLGLRLIYFSYDVKMKEKGDIPEGYSVSREKKERFSLILESASTNQTSMYLCASRPQAGTEVFFGQGTRLTVV.

This chain connects TRBV25-1 to TRBJ2-1; the match to TRBD2 covers 14 bases. Per the germline V gene, CDR1 is MGHDK and CDR2 is SYGVNS. The ends lost 2 bases at V and 6 bases at J; junction bases unmatched: 3. This CDR3 is 16 amino acids long. CDR3: CASSEGLAGGFNEQFF. DNA of the CDR3: TGTGCCAGCAGTGAAGGACTAGCGGGGGGTTTCAATGAGCAGTTCTTC.

This clonotype showed up many times. The chain is built from TRBV7-2 and TRBJ2-3, with a possible D match to TRBD2 (6 bases). V was shortened by 1 base and J by 4 bases, with 21 bases between the two germline ends. The V gene's germline CDR1 is SGHTA and CDR2 FQGNSA. The CDR3 sequence is 18 residues long. Written as DNA, the CDR3 is TGTGCCAGCAGCTTAGGGGGGGTTGCTAGGAGGATGTCAGATACGCAGTATTTT. Amino acids: CASSLGGVARRMSDTQYF.

This clonotype was detected ten times or more. The V and J genes are TRBV28 and TRBJ1-6, with D uncertain. Germline V gives CDR1 MDHEN, CDR2 SYDVKM. Between the trimmed V and J ends, which lost 11 bases and 2 bases, there was a span of 10 bases. This CDR3 region has 13 residues. The chain's CDR3 is CAFGPAYNSPLHF. The CDR3 DNA is TGTGCCTTTGGGCCGGCCTATAATTCACCCCTCCACTTT.

This clonotype has a count of ten or more. The chain employs TRBV7-8 and TRBJ2-1; 10 bases fit TRBD2. Germline lookup yields CDR1 SGHVS and CDR2 FQNEAQ. The CDR3 has 15 amino acids. The V segment lost 3 bases and the J segment 7 bases; nucleotides outside the gene matches: 6. DNA of the CDR3: TGTGCCAGCAGCTTGGTCAAACTAGCGGGAAATGAGCAGTTCTTC. This sequence encodes CASSLVKLAGNEQFF.

This clonotype was found a few times. CDR3 bases: TGTGCCATCAGTGAGCCCCAGTCGGCCGTGGCAGATACGCAGTATTTT. Protein sequence: CAISEPQSAVADTQYF. The J gene is TRBJ2-3, the V gene TRBV10-3; no reliable D call. This CDR3 has 16 residues. Trimming shortened V by 2 bases and J by 4 bases, and 16 bases separated the two germline ends. Per the germline V gene, CDR1 is ENHRY and CDR2 is SYGVKD.

This clonotype was recorded at least ten times. This rearrangement joins TRBV19 to TRBJ2-7, with D perhaps matching TRBD2 (5 bases). The germline V gene has CDR1 LNHDA and CDR2 SQIVND (reference sequence). This CDR3 is 15 amino acids long. Deletions cut 6 bases from V and 3 bases from J, with 18 bases between. Here the CDR3 reads CASRLAGQALYEQYF. The CDR3 DNA follows: TGTGCCAGTAGGTTGGCGGGTCAGGCCCTCTACGAGCAGTACTTC.

The chain links TRBV29-1 to TRBJ2-1, with unresolved D. CDR1 and CDR2 from the germline V gene are SQVTM and ANQGSEA. Trimming stripped 0 bases from V and 9 bases from J, with 12 bases between. CDR3 length: 13 amino acids. CDR3 in amino acids: CSVEDEGDFEQFF. The DNA of the CDR3 is TGCAGCGTTGAAGATGAAGGAGATTTTGAGCAGTTCTTC.

This chain joins TRBV20-1 and TRBJ2-5; 9 bases line up with TRBD2. Per the germline V gene, CDR1 is DFQATT and CDR2 is SNEGSKA (reference sequence). V trimming: 6 bases; J trimming: 4 bases; junction bases outside the gene matches: 6. CDR3 length equals 13 residues. CDR3 in DNA: TGCAGTGCCCTTAGCGGGAGAACAGAGACCCAGTACTTC. Encoded protein: CSALSGRTETQYF.

The chain combines TRBV29-1 with TRBJ1-2; D may be TRBD1 (6 bases). The V and J ends lost 6 bases and 3 bases respectively, with 14 bases between them. Germline CDR1 reads SQVTM; CDR2 reads ANQGSEA. The CDR3 extends over 13 amino acids. In DNA form, the CDR3 reads TGCAGCGTGCACAGGGCGGTGGACTATGGCTACACCTTC. Translation: CSVHRAVDYGYTF.

The table lists this clonotype with a few counts. This chain connects TRBV6-1 to TRBJ1-1; possible D gene TRBD1, 5 bases. The CDR3 runs 11 residues. The germline gives CDR1 MNHNS, CDR2 SASEGT. V gave up 3 bases and J gave up 10 bases, with 9 bases separating them. CDR3 loop: CASSDWQGAFF. CDR3 nucleotides: TGTGCCAGCAGTGATTGGCAGGGAGCTTTCTTT.